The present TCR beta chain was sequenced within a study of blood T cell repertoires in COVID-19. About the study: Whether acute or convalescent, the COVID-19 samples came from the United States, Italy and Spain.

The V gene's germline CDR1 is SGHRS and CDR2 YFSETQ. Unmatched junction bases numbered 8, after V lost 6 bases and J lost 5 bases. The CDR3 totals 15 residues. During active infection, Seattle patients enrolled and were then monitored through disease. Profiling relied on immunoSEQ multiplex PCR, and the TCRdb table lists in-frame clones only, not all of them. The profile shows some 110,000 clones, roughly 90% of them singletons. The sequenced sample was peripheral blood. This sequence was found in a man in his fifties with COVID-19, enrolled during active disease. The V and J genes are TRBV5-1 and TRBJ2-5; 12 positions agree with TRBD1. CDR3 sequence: CASKTGTGGWETQYF. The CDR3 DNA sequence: TGCGCCAGCAAAACCGGGACAGGGGGCTGGGAGACCCAGTACTTC.